Each of the 24 T cell receptor beta chains below was sequenced from the same sample in a study of CXCR3-negative and CXCR3-positive naive CD8 T cells. UMI-labeled 5' RACE TRB cDNA libraries were prepared from the cells. Reanalyzing the 5' RACE reads, TCRdb keeps one entry per CDR3 protein, without DNA. This table lists 46,000 or so distinct CDR3 sequences. The sequencing sample was made of naive CXCR3- CD8+ T cells from blood. Regarding subset: CD45RO-CCR7+CD27+CD95- naive CD8+ T cells lacking CXCR3 (TNR3-). Receptors were obtained from a human donor in good health. Some clones in this sample may be carry-over from other donors' samples.

V is TRBV7-9 and J is TRBJ2-2. This CDR3 contains 14 residues. The germline V gene encodes CDR1 SEHNR and CDR2 FQNEAQ (reference sequence). The CDR3: CASSFLMDTGELFF.

The V call is TRBV6-2 or TRBV6-3, the J call TRBJ2-1; TCRdb selects TRBD2, and the lack of DNA leaves this call unchecked. The CDR3 totals 13 residues. Germline V CDR1 and CDR2: MNHEY, SVGEGT. The CDR3 loop reads CAVGLAALGEQFF.

This chain uses TRBV7-3 with TRBJ2-1; the TCRdb call, TRBD1, lacks DNA for checking. CDR3 length: 18 residues. Germline lookup yields CDR1 SGHTA and CDR2 FQGTGA. CDR3 residues: CASSRNPTGPPIGNEQFF.

The chain employs TRBV14 and TRBJ2-7; TCRdb calls TRBD2, which cannot be checked without DNA. CDR1 is SGHDN, CDR2 FVKESK, per germline. The CDR3 covers 16 residues. CDR3 loop: CASSQGTSGGNYEQYF.

V is TRBV12-3 or TRBV12-4 and J is TRBJ1-5. The CDR3 runs 13 residues. This chain's CDR3 is CASSSYQAGPQHF.

The chain carries TRBV9 and TRBJ1-1. The CDR3 covers 14 residues. Germline V lookup: CDR1 SGDLS, CDR2 YYNGEE. The CDR3 loop reads CASSVDLQNTEAFF.

The chain combines TRBV6-2 or TRBV6-3 with TRBJ2-3; with no DNA, the TCRdb D assignment of TRBD2 cannot be verified. Germline V lookup: CDR1 MNHEY, CDR2 SVGEGT. CDR3 length: 15 residues. This CDR3 is CASSTLAGSTDTQYF.

The chain is built from TRBV29-1 and TRBJ1-4; with no DNA, the TCRdb D assignment of TRBD1 cannot be verified. The germline gives CDR1 SQVTM, CDR2 ANQGSEA. CDR3 size: 14 residues. CDR3 sequence: CSVEGGHLNEKLFF.

The rearrangement uses TRBV4-3 and TRBJ1-1. The CDR3 consists of 14 residues. The germline gives CDR1 LGHNA, CDR2 YSLEER. CDR3 in amino acids: CASSQGRMNTEAFF.

J is TRBJ2-2 and V is TRBV4-3. The CDR3 has 14 residues. In germline, CDR1 is LGHNA, CDR2 YSLEER. Here the CDR3 reads CASSQDLPTGELFF.

V gene TRBV21-1 combines with J gene TRBJ1-4; TCRdb's D call, TRBD1, is unchecked because there is no DNA. TRBV21-1 is listed as a pseudogene. This CDR3 has 15 amino acids. CDR3 protein: CASSKEGTGGEKLFF.

V is TRBV11-3 and J is TRBJ2-1; there is no DNA to check the TCRdb D call of TRBD2. Germline CDR1 SGHNT, CDR2 YENEEA. CDR3 length: 15 residues. The CDR3 loop reads CASSLERGGLDEQFF.

The CDR3 protein is CASNGPNSYEQYF. The rearrangement joins TRBV6-6 to TRBJ2-7; TCRdb reports TRBD2, a call that lacks DNA to check it against. From germline, CDR1 is MNHNY and CDR2 SVGAGI (reference sequence). CDR3 length equals 13 residues.

The V and J genes are TRBV12-3 or TRBV12-4 and TRBJ2-2; TCRdb selects TRBD1, and the lack of DNA leaves this call unchecked. The length of the CDR3 is 15 residues. The CDR3 sequence: CASRTDRGNTGELFF.

The genes are TRBV29-1 and TRBJ2-7; no DNA is available, so the TRBD1 call from TCRdb remains unchecked. There are 18 residues in the CDR3. Germline-derived CDR1 and CDR2 are SQVTM and ANQGSEA. This chain's CDR3 is CSVIGIGYGDPISYEQYF.

The chain is built from TRBV19 and TRBJ1-1. CDR3 length equals 14 residues. The germline V gene has CDR1 LNHDA and CDR2 SQIVND (reference sequence). The CDR3 spells CASSITRMNTEAFF.

The chain carries TRBV5-6 and TRBJ2-2; TCRdb lists TRBD1, though no DNA is available to test this call. Germline V gives CDR1 SGHDT, CDR2 YYEEEE. This CDR3 has 14 amino acids. CDR3 sequence reads: CASRMGPGTGELFF. The variable domain in full, with the rest retrieved from reference TRBV5-6 and TRBJ2-2, is DAGVTQSPTHLIKTRGQQVTLRCSPKSGHDTVSWYQQALGQGPQFIFQYYEEEERQRGNFPDRFSGHQFPNYSSELNVNALLLGDSALYLCASRMGPGTGELFFGEGSRLTVL.

This chain links TRBV7-6 with TRBJ2-1; TCRdb picks TRBD1, but there is no DNA to check that call. The CDR3 extends over 15 amino acids. In germline, CDR1 is SGHVS, CDR2 FNYEAQ. This CDR3 is CASSPGGPIYNEQFF.

The chain uses TRBV28 and TRBJ2-1; TCRdb outputs TRBD2, but without DNA this stays unchecked. The CDR3 is 14 residues long. Germline CDR1 is MDHEN and CDR2 is SYDVKM. CDR3 in amino acids: CASDTQRLNNEQFF.

This chain links TRBV7-3 with TRBJ2-1; TCRdb returns TRBD2, unconfirmable since there is no DNA. From germline, CDR1 is SGHTA and CDR2 FQGTGA. The CDR3 loop spans 16 amino acids. The CDR3 loop is CASSLTSGGTYNEQFF.

The J gene is TRBJ2-2, the V gene TRBV9; no DNA is available, so the TRBD2 call from TCRdb remains unchecked. Germline CDR1 and CDR2: SGDLS and YYNGEE. This CDR3 spans 15 amino acids. CDR3 protein: CASSVDARNTGELFF.

The chain is built from TRBV29-1 and TRBJ2-7; there is no DNA to check the TCRdb D call of TRBD2. The CDR3 sequence is 12 residues long. Germline V CDR1 and CDR2: SQVTM, ANQGSEA. The CDR3 is CSVEGASYEQYF.

The gene calls are TRBV28 and TRBJ2-3; TCRdb's assignment of TRBD1 cannot be checked, as there is no DNA. Germline loops: CDR1 MDHEN, CDR2 SYDVKM. The CDR3 loop spans 16 amino acids. CDR3 sequence: CASRPIQGGGTDTQYF.

This sequence joins TRBV20-1 and TRBJ2-1. The CDR3 runs 15 residues. Germline lookup yields CDR1 DFQATT and CDR2 SNEGSKA (reference sequence). The CDR3 is CSARGVEIGNHEQFF.